Given below is one TCR beta chain in context. Its antigen is still unknown. No qualities accompany the bases; no much larger clone lies one base away. The time point label here, explained by the study, means: week 47, end of study. Each vaccine dose, consisting of 300 ug of a 20-mer mutant IDH1 peptide in Montanide, was administered subcutaneously with topical imiquimod. Eight vaccinations were administered to patients in weeks 1, 3, 5, 7, 11, 15, 19 and 23, corresponding to visits V03 through V10. Donors had newly diagnosed WHO grade 3 or 4 IDH1-mutant astrocytomas with loss of nuclear ATRX. The samples were drawn from NOA16, a multicentre, single-arm, open-label phase I trial in Germany that tested a mutant IDH1 peptide vaccine in humans for the first time. The DNeasy Blood and Tissue Kit was used to extract genomic DNA from EDTA blood for TCRB sequencing. Library method: the immunoSEQ multiplex PCR assay. Rearranged TCR beta chain sequences were amplified using the hsTCRB Kit according to the manufacturer's protocol. Sequencing of TCRB libraries was carried out on an Illumina MiSeq. On the study's bioinformatics: Demultiplexing, trimming and gene mapping were performed with the kit vendor's proprietary platform. This is the immuneACCESS table as TCRdb keeps it, with only in-frame sequences that have V and J called. A part of the clones is gone; compared with another copy, unresolved V genes explain less than half, and the rest is unexplained. V, J and clone size are taken as reported in that table, and D and trimming were inferred from the DNA itself. For this sample there are around 84,000 clones; over 75% appear just once. The top ten clones comprise approximately 5.6% of the sample.

Per the germline V gene (reference sequence), PRHDT is the CDR1 and FYEKMQ is the CDR2. Deletion took 5 bases off V and 0 bases off J, with a span of 11 bases between the germline ends. From its cysteine to its phenylalanine, the CDR3 spans 15 amino acids. Only the CDR3 portion is preserved as DNA: 45 bases, with reading frame beginning at the first base. The data were obtained in a study of a mutant IDH1 vaccine in newly diagnosed glioma (dated by TCRdb to about 2021). In the study overall: Vaccination began 4-6 weeks after radiotherapy alone, or alongside temozolomide cycles in the chemotherapy-containing groups. The week-35 safety follow-up took place at visit V12, and the week-47 end of study took place at visit V13. For exploratory analyses, longitudinal TCRB deep sequencing was carried out in approximately 25 treated patients wherever samples were available. Peripheral blood was collected at six visits: V03 (baseline), V05, V07, V10, V12 and V13. Prior to enrollment, standard therapy consisting of radiotherapy alone, temozolomide alone, or radiochemotherapy with temozolomide had been administered to patients, with the combination being received by most patients. Of the 30 or so patients who were treated, around 60% were male and around 40% were female, and the mean age was about 37 years.

Broad study findings and their caveats: Changes in the top peripheral T cell clonotypes picked up by TCRB sequencing did not appear to be linked to pseudoprogression. Across multiple MHC alleles, vaccine-induced immune responses were seen in more than 90% of patients. According to the authors, sample limitations meant that analyses of patient blood samples could not be reproduced. PBMC samples for TCRB deep sequencing were selected based on availability.

The chain couples TRBV13 to TRBJ2-1, and the D gene may be TRBD1, 6 bases matching. The sample consisted of PBMCs, taken from a glioma patient whose treatment included an IDH1 peptide vaccine. This sequence originates from a man in his forties with glioma. Read as DNA, the sequence is TGTGCCAGCAGCCCACAGGGCAGCTCCTACAATGAGCAGTTCTTC. Its protein is CASSPQGSSYNEQFF.